This T cell receptor (beta chain) was sequenced during a study of T cell responses to AZD1222 COVID-19 vaccine. Study-wide results and limits: Spike regions recognized by vaccine-associated CD4 TCRs spanned the protein, led by 160-218 and 743-854. Donors were mostly white British, more females; clonal diversity possibly underestimated. Nearly half of spike-specific TCRs reportedly target unmutated variant regions. Only after the peak T cell response were repertoires sampled.

The ends were cut back, 4 bases at V and 3 bases at J, with 2 bases in the middle. The CDR3 runs to 12 residues. Per the germline V gene, CDR1 is KGHDR and CDR2 is SFDVKD. To note about this clone: The antigen is not known.

Here immunoSEQ multiplex PCR was the method, and the copy in TCRdb shows in-frame clones only, minus some. This table holds roughly 110,000 clones, about 85% found once. The source of this sequence is an adult who received the AZD1222 COVID-19 vaccine. J is TRBJ2-2 and V is TRBV24-1; no reliable D call. This sample comprised peripheral blood, obtained 28 days after the second AZD1222 dose. This CDR3 reads CATSDDTGELFF. The CDR3 coding sequence is TGTGCCACCAGTGACGACACCGGGGAGCTGTTTTTT.